These 18 T cell receptor beta chains came from one sample sequenced in a study of T-cell reconstitution after alpha-beta-depleted transplantation in children. Unique molecular identifiers were incorporated when the TCRbeta library was constructed. TCRdb re-called the PCR reads with MiXCR, one entry per CDR3 protein. The sample has approximately 420,000 distinct CDR3 sequences; approximately 10% are singletons. The sample in question was PBMCs from the stem cell graft donor, obtained from the stem cell graft. The receptor set was obtained from a human donor who donated a stem cell graft to a child with acute myeloid leukemia.

This clonotype occurred many times. V usage is TRBV4-1 and J usage is TRBJ1-2; 8 bases line up with TRBD1. The CDR3 contains 17 residues. V lost 0 bases, J lost 6 bases, and 12 bases stayed unmatched. From germline, CDR1 is MGHRA and CDR2 YSYEKL. The CDR3: CASSQDRQGAQADGYTF. The CDR3 DNA follows: TGCGCCAGCAGCCAAGATCGCCAGGGGGCTCAGGCGGATGGCTACACCTTC.

This clonotype was counted at least ten times. The V and J genes are TRBV7-2 and TRBJ2-5; 7 bases are shared with TRBD1. From germline, CDR1 is SGHTA and CDR2 FQGNSA. This CDR3 contains 15 residues. J lost 2 bases, V lost 5 bases, and 8 bases had no gene match. CDR3 residues: CASSPQGGRQETQYF. As DNA, the CDR3 is TGTGCCAGCAGCCCACAAGGGGGCCGACAAGAGACCCAGTACTTC.

This chain uses TRBV29-1 with TRBJ1-1; weak D call: TRBD1 (6 bases). Looked up from germline, CDR1 is SQVTM and CDR2 is ANQGSEA. The CDR3 runs to 14 residues. V was pared by 7 bases and J by 5 bases, with 20 bases between. The CDR3 DNA reads TGCAGCGGGGGGCTCGCAGGCATACTAACTGAAGCTTTCTTT. It encodes CSGGLAGILTEAFF. Full variable domain (rest looked up from reference TRBV29-1 and TRBJ1-1): SAVISQKPSRDICQRGTSLTIQCQVDSQVTMMFWYRQQPGQSLTLIATANQGSEATYESGFVIDKFPISRPNLTFSTLTVSNMSPEDSSIYLCSGGLAGILTEAFFGQGTRLTVV.

J is TRBJ1-1 and V is TRBV6-1; TRBD1 agrees at 7 bases. Looked up from germline, CDR1 is MNHNS and CDR2 is SASEGT. Losses at the gene ends were 8 bases for V and 0 bases for J; bases not matched to a gene: 3. This CDR3 has 13 residues. The CDR3 nucleotides read TGTGCCAGCGGCGACAGGGTGAACACTGAAGCTTTCTTT. Translation: CASGDRVNTEAFF.

This clonotype was recorded a few times. This chain joins TRBV29-1 and TRBJ1-1; no reliable D call. CDR3 length: 12 amino acids. The V end was cut by 3 bases, the J end by 1 base, with 6 bases between. Germline assignment: CDR1 SQVTM and CDR2 ANQGSEA. Here the CDR3 reads CSVEVENTEAFF. CDR3 nucleotides: TGCAGCGTTGAGGTGGAGAACACTGAAGCTTTCTTT.

V is TRBV20-1 and J is TRBJ2-1; TRBD1 is a possible D gene (6 bases). This CDR3 comprises 14 residues. The ends were cut back, 3 bases at V and 6 bases at J, with 15 bases in the middle. Per the germline V gene, CDR1 is DFQATT and CDR2 is SNEGSKA (reference sequence). The CDR3 coding sequence is TGCAGTGCTAGGTACAGGACAGTATCCAATGAGCAGTTCTTC. Encoded protein: CSARYRTVSNEQFF.

To note about this clonotype: One base away lies a much larger clone, so this may be a sequencing read error. The chain combines TRBV7-2 with TRBJ1-6, with D possibly TRBD1 on 6 matching bases. CDR3 length: 14 amino acids. Germline V gives CDR1 SGHTA, CDR2 FQGNSA. V lost 7 bases and J lost 6, with 13 bases in between. The chain's CDR3 is CASTLAGANSPLHF. The CDR3 DNA reads as TGTGCCAGCACACTGGCAGGGGCTAATTCACCCCTCCACTTT.

This clonotype was seen ten or more times. The J gene is TRBJ2-1, the V gene TRBV29-1; 11 nucleotides line up with TRBD2. The CDR3 length is 14 residues. V lost 3 bases to trimming and J lost 9 bases; unmatched junction nucleotides: 7. Germline V gene data show CDR1 as SQVTM and CDR2 as ANQGSEA. The CDR3 bases are TGCAGCGTTGATTGGCTAGCGGGGGGAGGTGAGCAGTTCTTC. It encodes CSVDWLAGGGEQFF.

The chain links TRBV15 to TRBJ2-1, with D possibly matching TRBD1 (5 bases). This CDR3 is 14 amino acids long. Germline assignment: CDR1 LNHNV and CDR2 YYDKDF (reference sequence). V was pared by 0 bases and J by 4 bases, with 7 bases between. The chain's CDR3 is CATSRDRQYNEQFF. The CDR3 nucleotides read TGTGCCACCAGCAGAGATCGACAGTACAATGAGCAGTTCTTC.

This clonotype was counted at least ten times. This chain joins TRBV5-1 and TRBJ2-3; 14 bases are a match to TRBD2. After removal of 6 bases from V and 2 bases from J, the junction contained 17 bases not matched to a gene. Germline CDR1 reads SGHRS; CDR2 reads YFSETQ. This CDR3 contains 20 residues. CDR3 in DNA: TGCGCCAGCATCCCAACCGGGACTAGCGGGAGATCGTTTAACACAGATACGCAGTATTTT. As protein: CASIPTGTSGRSFNTDTQYF.

This rearrangement joins TRBV12-3 or TRBV12-4 to TRBJ2-4; D remains unclear. The CDR3 totals 16 residues. Trimming left V 5 bases short and J 1 base short, with 15 bases between. The CDR3 nucleotides are TGTGCCAGCAGTCAACGCCCCGGTGGGGCCAAAAACATTCAGTACTTC. Protein sequence: CASSQRPGGAKNIQYF.

V usage is TRBV19 and J usage is TRBJ2-2; possibly TRBD2 for D (5 bases). The CDR3 is 17 amino acids. Germline lookup yields CDR1 LNHDA and CDR2 SQIVND (reference sequence). Between the trimmed V and J ends, which lost 3 bases and 1 base, there was a span of 15 bases. This CDR3 reads CASSIRGGQVNTGELFF. The CDR3 coding sequence is TGTGCCAGTAGTATTCGAGGCGGGCAGGTGAACACCGGGGAGCTGTTTTTT.

This clonotype showed up just a few times. The V call is TRBV7-8, the J call TRBJ2-5; perhaps TRBD1 as D (6 bases). The germline gives CDR1 SGHVS, CDR2 FQNEAQ. CDR3 size: 17 residues. V lost 1 base, J lost 2 bases, and 17 bases lay in between. The CDR3 coding sequence is TGTGCCAGCAGCTTAGTTCGCACCCTCGGACAGCAAGAGACCCAGTACTTC. Protein product: CASSLVRTLGQQETQYF.

On this clonotype itself: The conserved phenylalanine or tryptophan is not found at the CDR3 terminus, so this likely reflects a read error. For the CDR3, the DNA is TGCGCCAGCAGCTTGGAGGCTGTCTCCTACAATGAGCAGTTCTTG. Amino acids: CASSLEAVSYNEQFL. V usage is TRBV5-1 and J usage is TRBJ2-1; D gene uncertain. There are 15 residues in the CDR3. Germline-derived CDR1 and CDR2 are SGHRS and YFSETQ. Trimming pared 0 bases from V and 0 bases from J, leaving 7 bases between.

The V gene is TRBV6-1, the J gene TRBJ2-2; tentatively, D is TRBD1 (5 bases). The V end was cut by 6 bases, the J end by 6 bases, with 20 bases between. The CDR3 has 16 amino acids. In germline, CDR1 is MNHNS, CDR2 SASEGT. This CDR3 is CASSPDGIQGSGELFF. The CDR3 DNA follows: TGTGCCAGCAGCCCCGACGGCATCCAGGGATCCGGGGAGCTGTTTTTT.

The V call is TRBV10-3, the J call TRBJ2-3; 14 positions agree with TRBD2. Germline CDR1 is ENHRY and CDR2 is SYGVKD. Trimming removed 3 bases from V and 10 bases from J; junction bases left unmatched: 9. This CDR3 has 16 amino acids. The DNA for the CDR3 is TGTGCCATCAGTGACGGGACTAGCGGGAGTCCCCAGGCGCAGTATTTT. This codes for CAISDGTSGSPQAQYF.

This clonotype was picked up a small number of times. This sequence joins TRBV20-1 and TRBJ2-2; 7 bases fit TRBD2. Germline trimming cut 2 bases from V and 4 bases from J; bases unmatched to any gene: 4. This CDR3 has 14 amino acids. Per the germline V gene, CDR1 is DFQATT and CDR2 is SNEGSKA (reference sequence). CDR3 sequence reads: CSARPPGGTGELFF. The CDR3 DNA sequence: TGCAGTGCTAGACCACCGGGAGGCACCGGGGAGCTGTTTTTT.

This rearrangement joins TRBV27 to TRBJ2-5; D uncertain. V was shortened by 8 bases and J by 2 bases, with 9 bases between the two germline ends. The CDR3 has 12 residues. The germline V gene has CDR1 MNHEY and CDR2 SMNVEV (reference sequence). DNA of the CDR3: TGTGCCAGCGGCGGCGTACAAGAGACCCAGTACTTC. Protein sequence: CASGGVQETQYF.